This entry is about one T cell receptor beta chain. The data stem from a study of CD8 T cells in Susac syndrome. Across the study: The sequenced Susac syndrome patients comprised more than five with active disease and roughly 8 in remission.

The study sequenced TCR beta in blood CD8+ and CD4+ T cells. The diagnostic criteria were recently defined, and patients with Susac syndrome met them for definite or probable disease. The CDR3 loop spans 13 amino acids. Germline V gene data show CDR1 as LNHNV and CDR2 as YYDKDF (reference sequence). V lost 1 base to trimming and J lost 2 bases, with 6 bases between them. Random hexamers were used to reverse transcribe the RNA input (roughly 0.5 to 1 ug). TCRdb redid the calling of the immunoSEQ multiplex PCR reads with MiXCR, one entry per CDR3 protein. This sample has some 160,000 distinct CDR3 sequences, with approximately 94% found just once.

The sequencing input was CD4+ T cells from PBMCs. The TCR sequence derives from a human donor with Susac syndrome. This sequence joins TRBV15 and TRBJ2-7; no definite D call. The DNA for the CDR3 is TGTGCCACCAGCAGAGGCTTCCCCTACGAGCAGTACTTC. Translation gives CATSRGFPYEQYF. Full variable domain (outside the CDR3, taken from reference TRBV15 and TRBJ2-7): DAMVIQNPRYQVTQFGKPVTLSCSQTLNHNVMYWYQQKSSQAPKLLFHYYDKDFNNEADTPDNFQSRRPNTSFCFLDIRSPGLGDTAMYLCATSRGFPYEQYFGPGTRLTVT.